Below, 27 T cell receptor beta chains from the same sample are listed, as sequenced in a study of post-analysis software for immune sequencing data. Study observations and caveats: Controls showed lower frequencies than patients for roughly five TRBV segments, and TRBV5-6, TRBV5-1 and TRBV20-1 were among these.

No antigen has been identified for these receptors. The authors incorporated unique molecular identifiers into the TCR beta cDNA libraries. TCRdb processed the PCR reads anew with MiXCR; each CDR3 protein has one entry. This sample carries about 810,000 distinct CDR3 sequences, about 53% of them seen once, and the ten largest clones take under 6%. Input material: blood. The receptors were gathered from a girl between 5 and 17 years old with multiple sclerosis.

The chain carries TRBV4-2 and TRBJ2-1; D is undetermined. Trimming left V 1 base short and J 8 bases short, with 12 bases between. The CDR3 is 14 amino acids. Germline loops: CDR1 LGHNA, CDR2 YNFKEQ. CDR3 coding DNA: TGTGCCAGCAGCCAAGCTCCCAAGGGCGATGAGCAGTTCTTC. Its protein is CASSQAPKGDEQFF.

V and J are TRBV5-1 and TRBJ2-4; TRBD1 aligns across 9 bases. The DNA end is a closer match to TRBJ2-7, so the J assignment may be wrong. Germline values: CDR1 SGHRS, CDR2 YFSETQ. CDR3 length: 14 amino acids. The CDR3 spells CASSSDRGSDEQYF. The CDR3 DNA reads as TGCGCCAGCAGCTCGGACAGGGGATCCGACGAGCAGTACTTC.

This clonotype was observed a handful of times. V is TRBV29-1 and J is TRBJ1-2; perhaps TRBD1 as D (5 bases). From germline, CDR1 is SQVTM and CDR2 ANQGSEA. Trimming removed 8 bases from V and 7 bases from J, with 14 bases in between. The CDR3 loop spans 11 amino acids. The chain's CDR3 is CSTEGHPGYTF. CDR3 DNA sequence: TGCAGCACTGAGGGGCACCCTGGCTACACCTTC.

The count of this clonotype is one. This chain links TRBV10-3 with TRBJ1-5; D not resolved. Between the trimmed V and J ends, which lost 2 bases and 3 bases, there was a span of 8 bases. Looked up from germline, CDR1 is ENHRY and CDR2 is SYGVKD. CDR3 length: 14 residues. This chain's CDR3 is CAISEKGLNQPQHF. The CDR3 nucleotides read TGTGCCATCAGTGAGAAAGGTCTCAATCAGCCCCAGCATTTT.

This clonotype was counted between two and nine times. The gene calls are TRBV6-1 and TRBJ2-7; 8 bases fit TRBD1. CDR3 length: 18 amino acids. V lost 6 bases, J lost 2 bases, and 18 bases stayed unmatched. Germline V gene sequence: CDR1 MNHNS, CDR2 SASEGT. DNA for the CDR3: TGTGCCAGCAGGAGCGGACAGGGTTGGACGCGCGACCCCTACGAGCAGTACTTC. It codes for CASRSGQGWTRDPYEQYF.

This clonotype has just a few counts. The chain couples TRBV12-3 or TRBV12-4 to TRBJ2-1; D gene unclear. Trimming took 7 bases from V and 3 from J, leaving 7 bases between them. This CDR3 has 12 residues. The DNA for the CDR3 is TGTGCCAGCAAATCGGACTACAATGAGCAGTTCTTC. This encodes CASKSDYNEQFF.

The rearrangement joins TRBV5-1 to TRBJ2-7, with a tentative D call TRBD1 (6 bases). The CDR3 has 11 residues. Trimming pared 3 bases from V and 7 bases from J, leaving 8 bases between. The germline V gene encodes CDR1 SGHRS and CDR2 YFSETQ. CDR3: CASSYGQEQYF. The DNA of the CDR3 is TGCGCCAGCAGCTACGGACAGGAGCAGTACTTC.

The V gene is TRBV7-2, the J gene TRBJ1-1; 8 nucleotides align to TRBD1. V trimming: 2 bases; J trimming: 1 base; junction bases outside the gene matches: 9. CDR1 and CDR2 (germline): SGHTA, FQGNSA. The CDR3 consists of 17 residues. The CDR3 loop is CASSLWRDRFRNTEAFF. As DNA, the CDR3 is TGTGCCAGCAGCTTATGGCGGGACAGGTTTCGGAACACTGAAGCTTTCTTT.

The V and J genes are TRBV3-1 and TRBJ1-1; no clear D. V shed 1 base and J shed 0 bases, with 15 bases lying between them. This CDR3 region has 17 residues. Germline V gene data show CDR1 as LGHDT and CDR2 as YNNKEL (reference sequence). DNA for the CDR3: TGTGCCAGCAGCCAAGTACTGGAGGGATGGGTGAACACTGAAGCTTTCTTT. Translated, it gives CASSQVLEGWVNTEAFF.

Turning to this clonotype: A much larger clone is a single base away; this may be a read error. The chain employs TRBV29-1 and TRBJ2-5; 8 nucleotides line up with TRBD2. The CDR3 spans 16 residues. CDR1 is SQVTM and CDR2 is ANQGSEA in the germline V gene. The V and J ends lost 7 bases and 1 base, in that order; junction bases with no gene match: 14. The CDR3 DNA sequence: TGCAGCGCCCGTTTGGGGCGAGCGGGAGCCCAAGAGACCCAGTACTTC. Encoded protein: CSARLGRAGAQETQYF.

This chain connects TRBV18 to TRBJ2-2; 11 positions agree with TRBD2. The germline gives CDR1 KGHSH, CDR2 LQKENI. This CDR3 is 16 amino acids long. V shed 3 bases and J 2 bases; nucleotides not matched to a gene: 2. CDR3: CASSPRLAGNTGELFF. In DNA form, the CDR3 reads TGTGCCAGCTCACCTAGACTAGCGGGAAACACCGGGGAGCTGTTTTTT.

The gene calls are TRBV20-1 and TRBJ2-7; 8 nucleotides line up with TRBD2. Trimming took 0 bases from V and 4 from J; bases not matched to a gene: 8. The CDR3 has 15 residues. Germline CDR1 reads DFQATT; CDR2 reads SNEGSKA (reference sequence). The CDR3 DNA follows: TGCAGTGCTAGAGATTCGGCAGCGGGAGTGTACGAGCAGTACTTC. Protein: CSARDSAAGVYEQYF.

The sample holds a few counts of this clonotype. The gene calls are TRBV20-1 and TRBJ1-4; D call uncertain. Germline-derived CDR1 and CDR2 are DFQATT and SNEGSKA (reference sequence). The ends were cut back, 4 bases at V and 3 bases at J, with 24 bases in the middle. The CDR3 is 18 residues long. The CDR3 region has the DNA TGCAGTGCTATGCCCACATTGGGTTGGGGAACATCTAATGAAAAACTGTTTTTT. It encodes CSAMPTLGWGTSNEKLFF.

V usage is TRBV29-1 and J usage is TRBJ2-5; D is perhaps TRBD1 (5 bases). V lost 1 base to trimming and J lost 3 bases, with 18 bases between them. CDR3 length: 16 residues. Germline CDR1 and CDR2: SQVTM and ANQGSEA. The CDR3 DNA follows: TGCAGCGTTGAAGTAGGGGTGCCCGTGACAAAAGAGACCCAGTACTTC. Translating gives CSVEVGVPVTKETQYF.

As DNA, the CDR3 is TGTGCCAGCTGCACCGAGGCCGGAGGAAACTATGGCTACACCTTC. It yields the protein CASCTEAGGNYGYTF. The chain has TRBV27 and TRBJ1-2; no definite D call. The CDR3 sequence is 15 residues long. Trimming removed 8 bases at V and 2 bases at J, with 18 bases between. Germline CDR1 and CDR2: MNHEY and SMNVEV (reference sequence).

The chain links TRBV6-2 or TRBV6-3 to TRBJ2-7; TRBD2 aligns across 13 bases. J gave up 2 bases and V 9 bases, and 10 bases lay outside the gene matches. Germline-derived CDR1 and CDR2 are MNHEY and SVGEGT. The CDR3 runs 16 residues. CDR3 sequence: CASRAGTSGTPYEQYF. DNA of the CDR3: TGTGCCAGTCGCGCTGGGACTAGCGGGACTCCCTACGAGCAGTACTTC.

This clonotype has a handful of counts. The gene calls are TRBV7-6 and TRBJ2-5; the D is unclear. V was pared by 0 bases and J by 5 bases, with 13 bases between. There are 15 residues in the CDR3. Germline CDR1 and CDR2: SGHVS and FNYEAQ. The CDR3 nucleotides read TGTGCCAGCAGCTTAGCGATGCCTACTCGGGAGACCCAGTACTTC. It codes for CASSLAMPTRETQYF.

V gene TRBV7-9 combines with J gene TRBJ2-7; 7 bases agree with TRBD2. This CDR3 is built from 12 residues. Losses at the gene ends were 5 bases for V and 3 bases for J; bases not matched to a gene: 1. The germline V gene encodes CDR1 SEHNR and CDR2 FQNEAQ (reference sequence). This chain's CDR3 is CASSREVYEQYF. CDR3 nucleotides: TGTGCCAGCAGCCGGGAGGTCTACGAGCAGTACTTC.

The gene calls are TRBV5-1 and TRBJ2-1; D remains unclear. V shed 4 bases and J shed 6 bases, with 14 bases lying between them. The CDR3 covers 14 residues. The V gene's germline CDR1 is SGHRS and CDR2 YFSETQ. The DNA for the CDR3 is TGCGCCAGCAGCCCAGACCCGACCAGCAATGAGCAGTTCTTC. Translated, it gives CASSPDPTSNEQFF.

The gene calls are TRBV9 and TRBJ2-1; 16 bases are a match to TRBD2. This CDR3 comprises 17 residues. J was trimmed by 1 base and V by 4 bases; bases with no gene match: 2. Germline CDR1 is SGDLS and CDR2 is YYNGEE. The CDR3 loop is CASSRGLAGGSYNEQFF. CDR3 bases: TGTGCCAGCAGCCGGGGACTAGCGGGGGGGTCCTACAATGAGCAGTTCTTC.

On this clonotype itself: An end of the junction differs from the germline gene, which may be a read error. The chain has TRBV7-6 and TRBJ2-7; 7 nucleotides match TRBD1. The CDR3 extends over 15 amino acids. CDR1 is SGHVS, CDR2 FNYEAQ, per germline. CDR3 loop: CASSLEGASSDEQYF. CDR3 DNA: TGTGCCAGCAGCTTAGAGGGGGCTAGCTCCGACGAGCAGTACTTC. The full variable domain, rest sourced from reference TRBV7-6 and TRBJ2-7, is GAGVSQSPRYKVTKRGQDVALRCDPISGHVSLYWYRQALGQGPEFLTYFNYEAQQDKSGLPNDRFSAERPEGSISTLTIQRTEQRDSAMYRCASSLEGASSDEQYFGPGTRLTVT.

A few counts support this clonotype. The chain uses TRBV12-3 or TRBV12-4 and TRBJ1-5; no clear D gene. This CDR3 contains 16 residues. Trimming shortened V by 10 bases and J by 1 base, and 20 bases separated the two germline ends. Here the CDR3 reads CATLGPSTGSNQPQHF. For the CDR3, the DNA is TGTGCCACCTTGGGCCCTTCTACGGGAAGCAATCAGCCCCAGCATTTT.

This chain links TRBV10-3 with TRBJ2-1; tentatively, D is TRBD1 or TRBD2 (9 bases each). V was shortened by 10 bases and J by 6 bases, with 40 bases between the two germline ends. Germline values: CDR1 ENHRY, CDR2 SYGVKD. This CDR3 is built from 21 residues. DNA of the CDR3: TGTGCCACCAGACCGGGACAGGGTCTCTTTGGCGGGAGGGCCGTGGGCAATGAGCAGTTCTTC. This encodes CATRPGQGLFGGRAVGNEQFF.

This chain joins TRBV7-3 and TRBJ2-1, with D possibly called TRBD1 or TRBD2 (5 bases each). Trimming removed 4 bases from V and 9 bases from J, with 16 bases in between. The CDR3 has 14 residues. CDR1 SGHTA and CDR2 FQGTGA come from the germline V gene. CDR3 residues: CASSSARDVGEQFF. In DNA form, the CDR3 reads TGTGCCAGCAGCTCAGCCCGGGACGTGGGTGAGCAGTTCTTC.

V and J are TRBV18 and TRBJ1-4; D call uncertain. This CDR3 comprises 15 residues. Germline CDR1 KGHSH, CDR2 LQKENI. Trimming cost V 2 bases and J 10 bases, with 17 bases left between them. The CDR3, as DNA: TGTGCCAGCTCACCATGGGGAGACGTGGATGGAAAACTGTTTTTT. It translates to CASSPWGDVDGKLFF.

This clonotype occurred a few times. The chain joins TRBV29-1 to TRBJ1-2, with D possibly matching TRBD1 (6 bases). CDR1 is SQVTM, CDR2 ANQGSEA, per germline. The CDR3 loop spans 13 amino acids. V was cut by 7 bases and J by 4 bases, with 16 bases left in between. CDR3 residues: CSALSTGPYGYTF. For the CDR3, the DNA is TGCAGCGCCCTATCGACAGGTCCCTATGGCTACACCTTC. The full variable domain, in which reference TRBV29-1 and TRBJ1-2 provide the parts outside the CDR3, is SAVISQKPSRDICQRGTSLTIQCQVDSQVTMMFWYRQQPGQSLTLIATANQGSEATYESGFVIDKFPISRPNLTFSTLTVSNMSPEDSSIYLCSALSTGPYGYTFGSGTRLTVV.

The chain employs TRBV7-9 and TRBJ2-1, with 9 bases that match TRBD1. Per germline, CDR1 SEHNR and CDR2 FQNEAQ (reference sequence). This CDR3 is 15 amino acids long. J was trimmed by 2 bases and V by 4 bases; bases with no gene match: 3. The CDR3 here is CASSSGTGPYNEQFF. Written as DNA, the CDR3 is TGTGCCAGCAGCTCCGGGACAGGGCCCTACAATGAGCAGTTCTTC.